A selection of T cell receptor beta chains follows, all from one sample in a study of T cells in Graves' hyperthyroidism and ophthalmopathy. Each CDR3 protein is one row after TCRdb ran MiXCR on the multiplex PCR reads. The top ten clones hold roughly 10% of a sample with roughly 500,000 distinct CDR3 sequences, around a quarter of them seen once. Sequencing input: blood. The origin of the receptors is a woman under 40 with Graves' ophthalmopathy. Both conserved end residues are part of each CDR3. A D gene is named only where the DNA matches it firmly. Clone size appears in some rows only: once, few, many, or a class for an expanded clone.

TRBJ2-4 TRBD2 few TRBV18 CASSPLPSGTSRLNIQYF TGTGCCAGCTCACCACTCCCTAGCGGGACTTCTCGTTTAAACATTCAGTACTTC
TRBJ2-7 TRBD1 many TRBV2 CASSARPGQGKYF TGTGCCAGCAGTGCCCGCCCGGGACAGGGGAAGTACTTC
TRBJ1-5 - many TRBV6-5 CASSYSSSLDQPQHF TGTGCCAGCAGTTACTCGAGTAGCCTTGATCAGCCCCAGCATTTT
TRBJ1-5 - few TRBV6-1 CASTAGWGNQPQHF TGTGCCAGCACCGCAGGGTGGGGCAATCAGCCCCAGCATTTT
TRBJ2-7 TRBD2 many TRBV7-8 CASIKTSGSYEQYF TGTGCCAGCATCAAGACTAGCGGCTCCTACGAGCAGTACTTC
TRBJ2-2 TRBD2 many TRBV19 CASSPGTSVITGELFF TGTGCCAGTAGTCCCGGGACTAGCGTCATCACCGGGGAGCTGTTTTTT
TRBJ2-7 - many TRBV9 CASSVGQGNSYEQYF TGTGCCAGCAGCGTAGGTCAGGGAAACTCCTACGAGCAGTACTTC
TRBJ2-3 - - TRBV20-1 CSAITSADTQYF TGCAGTGCTATCACCTCGGCAGATACGCAGTATTTT
TRBJ1-1 - - TRBV18 CASSRFTVGRGDTEAFF TGTGCCAGCTCACGTTTCACCGTGGGGCGCGGAGACACTGAAGCTTTCTTT
TRBJ2-7 - many TRBV20-1 CSARDVNYYEQYF TGCAGTGCTAGAGATGTAAACTACTACGAGCAGTACTTC
TRBJ2-2 TRBD1 many TRBV12-3/TRBV12-4 CASRNRDRGTGELFF TGTGCCAGCAGAAACCGGGACAGGGGAACCGGGGAGCTGTTTTTT
TRBJ2-5 - many TRBV7-2 CASSLLGRVRETQYF TGTGCCAGCAGCTTATTAGGCCGAGTTAGGGAGACCCAGTACTTC
TRBJ1-1 - - TRBV12-3/TRBV12-4 CASSPRANTEAFF TGTGCCAGCAGCCCACGGGCGAACACTGAAGCTTTCTTT
TRBJ1-2 TRBD1 - TRBV5-1 CASSSRTGQGGGYTF TGCGCCAGCAGCTCCCGAACAGGACAGGGTGGTGGCTACACCTTC
TRBJ1-2 - many TRBV29-1 CSASKGIGLNGYTF TGCAGCGCCTCAAAAGGGATCGGACTCAATGGCTACACCTTC
TRBJ2-5 TRBD2 once TRBV5-1 CASSLRAGGGETQYF TGCGCCAGCAGCTTGCGGGCGGGAGGAGGAGAGACCCAGTACTTC
TRBJ2-7 TRBD1 - TRBV7-8 CASILDRGLVEQYF TGTGCCAGCATTCTGGACAGGGGGCTAGTCGAGCAGTACTTC
TRBJ2-7 - many TRBV6-5 CASSYGSEGYEQYF TGTGCCAGCAGTTACGGGTCAGAAGGGTACGAGCAGTACTTC
TRBJ2-7 TRBD1 many TRBV6-5 CASSYSDRAIYEQYF TGTGCCAGCAGTTACTCGGACAGGGCAATCTACGAGCAGTACTTC
TRBJ1-1 - many TRBV2 CASKLVTQNTEAFF TGTGCCAGCAAATTGGTGACCCAAAACACTGAAGCTTTCTTT
TRBJ1-2 - many TRBV12-3/TRBV12-4 CASSLTRAGYTF TGTGCCAGCAGTCTAACCCGGGCTGGCTACACCTTC
TRBJ1-1 - few TRBV4-1 CASSQVGIGNTEAFF TGCGCCAGCAGCCAAGTAGGGATAGGAAACACTGAAGCTTTCTTT
TRBJ2-2 - - TRBV5-1 CASSPPAVGVGTGELFF TGCGCCAGCAGCCCACCGGCGGTCGGAGTGGGCACCGGGGAGCTGTTTTTT
TRBJ2-7 - many TRBV15 CATSSGGSYYEQYF TGTGCCACCAGCAGTGGCGGTTCCTACTACGAGCAGTACTTC
TRBJ1-1 - few TRBV30 CAWSRDSNTEAFF TGTGCCTGGAGCCGGGACTCAAACACTGAAGCTTTCTTT
TRBJ1-2 - many TRBV27 CASSPWDADGYTF TGTGCCAGCAGTCCTTGGGACGCTGATGGCTACACCTTC
TRBJ2-7 - - TRBV27 CASSPGFTYEQYF TGTGCCAGCAGCCCGGGGTTCACCTACGAGCAGTACTTC
TRBJ2-7 - few TRBV11-2 CASSPPSLGGGGNEQYF TGTGCCAGCAGCCCCCCTTCATTGGGGGGGGGCGGGAACGAGCAGTACTTC
TRBJ2-7 TRBD1 - TRBV19 CASSRDRTGADEQYF TGTGCCAGTAGTAGGGACCGGACAGGGGCCGACGAGCAGTACTTC
TRBJ2-7 TRBD1 many TRBV6-1 CASLGTGREQYF TGTGCCAGTCTGGGGACAGGACGCGAGCAGTACTTC
TRBJ2-2 - many TRBV7-3 CASSLNGANTGELFF TGTGCCAGCAGCCTTAACGGGGCAAACACCGGGGAGCTGTTTTTT
TRBJ1-1 - - TRBV9 CASSVSSNTEAFF TGTGCCAGCAGCGTATCCTCGAACACTGAAGCTTTCTTT
TRBJ2-7 TRBD1 few TRBV30 CAWRGQAGYEQYF TGTGCCTGGAGGGGACAGGCGGGCTACGAGCAGTACTTC
TRBJ1-2 - once TRBV28 CASSYGESYGYTF TGTGCCAGCAGTTATGGGGAATCCTATGGCTACACCTTC
TRBJ1-5 - many TRBV19 CASTTGGYNQPQHF TGTGCCAGTACCACAGGAGGGTACAATCAGCCCCAGCATTTT
TRBJ2-5 TRBD1 many TRBV14 CASSRIRDRDYETQYF TGTGCCAGCAGCCGTATCCGGGACAGGGATTATGAGACCCAGTACTTC
TRBJ2-5 TRBD1 many TRBV7-9 CASSPTGQGAETQYF TGTGCCAGCAGCCCGACGGGACAGGGAGCAGAGACCCAGTACTTC
TRBJ1-5 - many TRBV20-1 CGTQRAPSQPQHF TGCGGAACGCAGAGGGCCCCCTCGCAGCCCCAGCATTTT
TRBJ2-5 TRBD2 - TRBV7-2 CASSGSSGRGATQYF TGTGCCAGCAGCGGATCTAGCGGGAGGGGGGCCACCCAGTACTTC
TRBJ2-7 - - TRBV7-9 CATTTVGPGTREQYF TGTGCCACCACCACCGTCGGACCGGGGACACGGGAGCAGTACTTC
TRBJ1-1 - few TRBV3-1 CASSQDLTANTEAFF TGTGCCAGCAGCCAAGATCTGACAGCAAACACTGAAGCTTTCTTT
TRBJ1-1 - many TRBV6-5 CASSYRAVTEAFF TGTGCCAGCAGTTACAGGGCCGTCACTGAAGCTTTCTTT
TRBJ2-2 - many TRBV6-2/TRBV6-3 CASSTLQGTGELFF TGTGCCAGCAGTACCTTACAGGGAACCGGGGAGCTGTTTTTT
TRBJ1-5 - many TRBV15 CATSRGEGFPNQPQHF TGTGCCACCAGCAGAGGTGAAGGGTTCCCTAATCAGCCCCAGCATTTT
TRBJ1-1 - many TRBV11-2 CASSLQGTLEAFF TGTGCCAGCAGCTTACAGGGTACGCTTGAAGCTTTCTTT
TRBJ2-2 - many TRBV2 CASRIFGRTGELFF TGTGCCAGCAGAATATTTGGAAGGACCGGGGAGCTGTTTTTT
TRBJ2-7 TRBD2 many TRBV7-9 CASSLEVAGSSYEQYF TGTGCCAGCAGCTTAGAAGTAGCGGGCAGCTCCTACGAGCAGTACTTC
TRBJ2-2 TRBD1 many TRBV18 CASSQTGHTGELFF TGTGCCAGCTCCCAGACAGGGCACACCGGGGAGCTGTTTTTT
TRBJ2-7 - many TRBV27 CAGSSGDSTYEQYF TGTGCCGGCAGTTCGGGGGATTCAACCTACGAGCAGTACTTC
TRBJ1-2 - - TRBV15 CATSRGGGRYGYTF TGTGCCACCAGCAGAGGGGGAGGACGCTATGGCTACACCTTC
TRBJ1-1 - many TRBV4-1 CASSQVGGGVTEAFF TGCGCCAGCAGCCAAGTAGGGGGGGGAGTTACTGAAGCTTTCTTT
TRBJ2-7 - - TRBV11-2 CASSLSDLYEQYF TGTGCCAGCAGCTTATCGGACCTTTACGAGCAGTACTTC
TRBJ1-5 TRBD1 many TRBV6-4 CASVDRGGIGSNQPQHF TGTGCCAGCGTCGACAGGGGGGGGATTGGGAGCAATCAGCCCCAGCATTTT
TRBJ2-7 - many TRBV7-6 CASSLWPQGSYEQYF TGTGCCAGCAGCTTGTGGCCACAGGGTTCTTACGAGCAGTACTTC
TRBJ1-5 - - TRBV12-5 CASGRPGDHQPQHF TGTGCTAGTGGTCGGCCAGGCGACCATCAGCCCCAGCATTTT
TRBJ2-4 TRBD2 - TRBV5-1 CASSLEGGTRDIQYF TGCGCCAGCAGCTTGGAGGGAGGGACCAGGGACATTCAGTACTTC
TRBJ2-7 - many TRBV28 CASSINHGTYEQYF TGTGCCAGCAGTATAAATCACGGGACCTACGAGCAGTACTTC
TRBJ2-7 - many TRBV11-2 CASSFTTYYEQYF TGTGCCAGCAGCTTTACAACGTACTACGAGCAGTACTTC